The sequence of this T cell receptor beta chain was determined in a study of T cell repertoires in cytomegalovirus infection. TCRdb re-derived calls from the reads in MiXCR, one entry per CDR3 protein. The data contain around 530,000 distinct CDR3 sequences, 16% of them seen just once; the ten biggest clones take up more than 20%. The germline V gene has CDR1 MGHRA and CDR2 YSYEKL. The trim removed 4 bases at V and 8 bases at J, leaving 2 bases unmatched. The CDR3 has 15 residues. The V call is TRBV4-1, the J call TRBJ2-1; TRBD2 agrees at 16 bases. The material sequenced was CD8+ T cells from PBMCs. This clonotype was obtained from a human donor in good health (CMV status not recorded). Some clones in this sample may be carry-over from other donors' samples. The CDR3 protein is CASSLGTSGRDEQFF. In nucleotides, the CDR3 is TGCGCCAGCAGCCTTGGGACTAGCGGGAGGGATGAGCAGTTCTTC.